The rows below give T cell receptor beta chains drawn from one sample of a study of T cell changes during pregnancy in multiple sclerosis. Measured with immunoSEQ multiplex PCR; TCRdb has only the in-frame clones, and not every one. This table holds over 40,000 clones, over 90% found once. Specimen: CD4+ T cells from peripheral blood mononuclear cells, collected in the second trimester of pregnancy. The origin of the receptors is a female donor with multiple sclerosis, enrolled in a pregnancy study. CDR3s include the opening cysteine and the closing phenylalanine or tryptophan. Each record gives: V gene, J gene, CDR3 protein.

TRBV2,TRBJ1-5,CASRDGQGSQPQHF
TRBV7-9,TRBJ2-5,CASSRDRVQYF
TRBV10-3,TRBJ2-1,CAISGTSGYNEQFF
TRBV5-4,TRBJ1-1,CASGPVQGDEAFF
TRBV10-3,TRBJ1-2,CAISDNLQGSWGYTF
TRBV13,TRBJ2-3,CASSTRTRRGTDTQYF
TRBV11-3,TRBJ1-1,CASSEGQGAGNTEAFF
TRBV10-3,TRBJ1-5,CAISSQGAGSNQPQHF
TRBV25-1,TRBJ1-2,CASSEVGGYTF
TRBV18,TRBJ1-1,CASSPQGSGNTEAFF
TRBV7-9,TRBJ1-4,CASSLTGQGADEKLFF
TRBV11-2,TRBJ1-1,CASSFTGVDTEAFF
TRBV4-1,TRBJ1-5,CASSQEPGRQPQHF
TRBV5-1,TRBJ2-3,CASSWGQARLAGVTDTQYF
TRBV4-2,TRBJ2-3,CASSQRGDTQYF
TRBV5-6,TRBJ1-5,CASSRKAGGLSNQPQHF
TRBV6-1,TRBJ1-4,CASRQGLDEKLFF
TRBV2,TRBJ1-2,CASSESGQWIGNYGYTF
TRBV19,TRBJ2-5,CASSMSSGAYQETQYF
TRBV28,TRBJ2-1,CASSRVRQGAINEQFF
TRBV6-5,TRBJ2-7,CASSYGSGTGGYEQYF
TRBV19,TRBJ2-7,CASSRTSGNYEQYF
TRBV27,TRBJ1-3,CASSFGTGIFSGNTIYF
TRBV14,TRBJ1-1,CASSPFDRGDFLEAFF
TRBV30,TRBJ1-4,CAWRDGTGEGKLFF
TRBV7-6,TRBJ2-7,CASSLVSGTKTYEQYF
TRBV6-1,TRBJ1-1,CASSLGQGASF
TRBV18,TRBJ2-2,CASSPGGNTGELFF
TRBV5-8,TRBJ2-7,CASSLGGADEQYF
TRBV7-2,TRBJ2-1,CASSLDGSSYNEQFF
TRBV6-6,TRBJ2-3,CASSYLAVRLDTQYF
TRBV5-6,TRBJ2-5,CASSLFGGYQETQYF
TRBV29-1,TRBJ1-4,CSGQGAEKLFF
TRBV7-8,TRBJ1-1,CASSTQLGQNTEAFF